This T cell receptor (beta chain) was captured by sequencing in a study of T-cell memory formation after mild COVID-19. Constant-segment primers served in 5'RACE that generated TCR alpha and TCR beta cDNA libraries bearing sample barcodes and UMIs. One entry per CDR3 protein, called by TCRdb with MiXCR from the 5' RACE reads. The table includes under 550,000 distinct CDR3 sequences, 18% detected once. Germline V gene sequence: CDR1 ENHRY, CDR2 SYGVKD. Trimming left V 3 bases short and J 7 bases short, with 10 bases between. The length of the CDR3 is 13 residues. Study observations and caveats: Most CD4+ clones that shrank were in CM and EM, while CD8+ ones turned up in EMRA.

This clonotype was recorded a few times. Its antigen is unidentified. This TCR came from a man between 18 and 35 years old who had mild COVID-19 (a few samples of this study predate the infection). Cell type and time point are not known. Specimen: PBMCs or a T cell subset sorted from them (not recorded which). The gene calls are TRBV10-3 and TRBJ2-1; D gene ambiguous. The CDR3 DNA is TGTGCCATCAGTGACCCAAACTCGAATGAGCAGTTCTTC. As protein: CAISDPNSNEQFF.